This is a list of T cell receptor beta chains from one sample in a study of shared clonotypes between healthy human individuals. Clones were read by immunoSEQ multiplex PCR, and TCRdb kept only the in-frame ones, dropping some. The sample lists 850,000 to 1,200,000 clones, under 80% occurring once. Source material: memory CD4+ T cells sorted from blood. These receptor sequences come from a man aged 18 to 30 in good health. Each CDR3 is given with its conserved first and last residue. D genes are given only for firm matches. The size of a clone is reported for some rows only, either as once, few or many, or as a class for expanded clones.

j_call | clone_size | v_call | d_call | cdr3_aa | cdr3_nt
TRBJ2-1 | NA | TRBV4-3 | TRBD2 | CASSPGIAGASYNEQFF | TGCGCCAGCAGCCCAGGGATTGCGGGAGCCTCCTACAATGAGCAGTTCTTC
TRBJ1-3 | NA | TRBV10-3 | NA | CAIRSVGSGNTIYF | TGTGCCATCAGGTCGGTGGGATCTGGAAACACCATATATTTT
TRBJ2-1 | once | TRBV2 | TRBD1 | CASGGQGGHEQFF | TGTGCCAGCGGGGGACAGGGAGGACATGAGCAGTTCTTC
TRBJ2-7 | NA | TRBV7-2 | TRBD2 | CASGSGPPYEQYF | TGTGCTAGTGGTAGCGGGCCCCCCTACGAGCAGTACTTC
TRBJ2-7 | NA | TRBV29-1 | NA | CSVEAGTYEQYF | TGCAGCGTGGAGGCAGGTACCTACGAGCAGTACTTC
TRBJ1-4 | NA | TRBV6-1 | NA | CASSERAVLTNEKLFF | TGTGCCAGCAGTGAACGGGCGGTCCTAACTAATGAAAAACTGTTTTTT
TRBJ1-5 | NA | TRBV28 | NA | CASSLSSKSNQPQHF | TGTGCCAGCAGTTTGTCCAGCAAAAGCAATCAGCCCCAGCATTTT
TRBJ2-2 | NA | TRBV6-1 | NA | CASRDRTNTGELFF | TGTGCCAGCAGAGACAGGACGAACACCGGGGAGCTGTTTTTT
TRBJ1-2 | NA | TRBV18 | NA | CASSPLTDRGGYTF | TGTGCCAGCTCACCATTGACCGACCGGGGTGGCTACACCTTC
TRBJ1-2 | NA | TRBV19 | NA | CASSIGRANYGYTF | TGTGCCAGTAGTATAGGAAGAGCTAACTATGGCTACACCTTC
TRBJ2-2 | NA | TRBV7-2 | NA | CASSLKVIGGGNTGELFF | TGTGCCAGCAGCTTAAAAGTCATAGGAGGGGGGAACACCGGGGAGCTGTTTTTT
TRBJ2-7 | NA | TRBV5-1 | NA | CASSLDVDYEQYF | TGCGCCAGCAGCTTGGACGTGGACTACGAGCAGTACTTC
TRBJ1-5 | NA | TRBV10-3 | TRBD1 | CAIAFTGGPNQPQHF | TGTGCCATAGCATTCACAGGGGGCCCAAATCAGCCCCAGCATTTT
TRBJ2-7 | NA | TRBV28 | TRBD1 | CASSLWDRDLSF | TGTGCCAGCAGTTTGTGGGACAGGGACCTTTCTTTC
TRBJ2-1 | NA | TRBV7-8 | NA | CASSLTGEAMKQFF | TGTGCCAGCAGCCTAACAGGGGAGGCCATGAAGCAGTTCTTC
TRBJ1-4 | many | TRBV6-6 | NA | CASSYPEDNEKLFF | TGTGCCAGCAGTTATCCGGAGGACAATGAAAAACTGTTTTTT
TRBJ2-3 | NA | TRBV1 | NA | CTSSQGAIADTQYF | TGCACCAGCAGCCAGGGGGCTATCGCAGATACGCAGTATTTT
TRBJ1-5 | NA | TRBV16 | NA | CASRGAGSVQPQHF | TGTGCCAGTAGAGGGGCAGGGTCTGTTCAGCCCCAGCATTTT
TRBJ2-5 | few | TRBV30 | TRBD2 | CASRTSGREETQYF | TGTGCCTCCCGGACTAGCGGGAGGGAAGAGACCCAGTACTTC
TRBJ2-3 | NA | TRBV28 | NA | CASSAPSGSLDTQYF | TGTGCCAGCAGTGCACCCTCGGGGTCTTTGGATACGCAGTATTTT
TRBJ1-4 | NA | TRBV18 | NA | CASSPVWGNEKLFF | TGTGCCAGCTCACCAGTTTGGGGTAATGAAAAACTGTTTTTT
TRBJ1-4 | NA | TRBV28 | NA | CASSSPGPGGAGKLFF | TGTGCCAGCAGTTCACCGGGCCCCGGGGGCGCGGGAAAACTGTTTTTT
TRBJ1-5 | NA | TRBV4-1 | NA | CASSQSAYPDDPSGYSNQPQHF | TGCGCCAGCAGCCAAAGTGCATATCCGGACGACCCATCGGGATATAGCAATCAGCCCCAGCATTTT
TRBJ1-2 | NA | TRBV4-1 | NA | CASSSQAGTGHYGYTF | TGCGCCAGCAGCTCGCAAGCCGGGACGGGGCACTATGGCTACACCTTC
TRBJ1-3 | NA | TRBV5-1 | NA | CASSQGPSGNTIYF | TGCGCCAGCAGCCAGGGACCCTCTGGAAACACCATATATTTT
TRBJ1-5 | NA | TRBV29-1 | NA | CSVGGDLNQPQHF | TGCAGCGTTGGGGGCGACCTTAATCAGCCCCAGCATTTT
TRBJ1-2 | NA | TRBV5-1 | NA | CASSEPGRGYGYTF | TGCGCCAGCAGCGAGCCGGGACGGGGCTATGGCTACACCTTC
TRBJ2-1 | NA | TRBV4-2 | TRBD2 | CASSQGPRGGGAMGSYNEQFF | TGTGCCAGCAGCCAAGGCCCTAGGGGCGGGGGGGCAATGGGCTCCTACAATGAGCAGTTCTTC
TRBJ1-6 | NA | TRBV15 | NA | CASSGSPNSPLHF | TGTGCCAGTAGCGGGTCTCCCAATTCACCCCTCCACTTT
TRBJ1-6 | NA | TRBV30 | NA | CAWSVQRASNSPLHF | TGTGCCTGGAGTGTACAACGGGCGAGTAATTCACCCCTCCACTTT
TRBJ2-5 | NA | TRBV7-2 | TRBD2 | CASIRAGTSGTQYF | TGTGCCAGCATCCGGGCGGGGACTAGCGGGACCCAGTACTTC
TRBJ1-2 | NA | TRBV5-1 | TRBD1 | CASSLGGDRDGYTF | TGCGCCAGCAGCTTGGGAGGGGACAGAGATGGCTACACCTTC
TRBJ1-5 | NA | TRBV7-2 | NA | CASSLAPGVSNQPQHF | TGTGCCAGCAGCTTAGCGCCAGGGGTGAGCAATCAGCCCCAGCATTTT
TRBJ2-5 | NA | TRBV5-1 | NA | CASSSELFGQYF | TGCGCCAGCAGTTCAGAGCTGTTTGGCCAGTACTTC
TRBJ1-2 | NA | TRBV18 | TRBD1 | CASSPDRNYGYTF | TGTGCCAGCTCCCCGGACAGGAACTATGGCTACACCTTC
TRBJ1-2 | NA | TRBV29-1 | TRBD1 | CSVDRGNGYTF | TGCAGCGTTGACAGGGGGAATGGCTACACCTTC
TRBJ1-3 | NA | TRBV7-2 | NA | CASSTRGIDTIYF | TGTGCCAGCAGCACCCGTGGGATAGACACCATATATTTT
TRBJ2-2 | few | TRBV10-2 | NA | CASMVAPNTGELFF | TGCGCCAGCATGGTGGCTCCGAACACCGGGGAGCTGTTTTTT
TRBJ1-1 | few | TRBV10-3 | NA | CAISESGGMNTEAFF | TGTGCCATCAGTGAGTCTGGGGGAATGAACACTGAAGCTTTCTTT
TRBJ2-3 | once | TRBV5-1 | TRBD2 | CASSLRTSGGSDTQYF | TGCGCCAGCAGCTTAAGGACTAGCGGGGGATCAGATACGCAGTATTTT
TRBJ1-6 | NA | TRBV6-5 | NA | CASSPEHGPRPLHF | TGTGCCAGCAGTCCAGAACACGGCCCGCGGCCCCTCCACTTT
TRBJ2-3 | NA | TRBV30 | TRBD2 | CAWSVSRGGLDTQYF | TGTGCCTGGAGTGTTTCGCGGGGGGGCCTAGATACGCAGTATTTT